The source of this T cell receptor beta chain is a study of cytomegalovirus exposure and HLA in healthy donors. Study-wide points: The study flagged about 160 TCR beta chains as cytomegalovirus-associated. In vitro data verified a few CMV-associated chains as specific for CMV antigens.

Losses at the gene ends were 5 bases for V and 8 bases for J; bases not matched to a gene: 6. There are 13 residues in the CDR3. Germline V CDR1 and CDR2: SNHLY, FYNNEI. As concerns this clone: Its antigen is unidentified.

Profiled with immunoSEQ multiplex PCR; TCRdb holds only in-frame clones, not every one. Of approximately 150,000 clones listed, more than 85% are singletons. The validation cohort, a group of 90 to 150 subjects, included the donors and was separate from the roughly 700-subject first cohort. This clonotype originated in a man younger than 35 in good health and CMV-seropositive. The source material was PBMCs. This chain uses TRBV2 with TRBJ1-2, with 9 bases aligning to TRBD1. CDR3 in amino acids: CASSTGTGRGYTF. CDR3 bases: TGTGCCAGCAGTACTGGGACAGGGCGCGGCTACACCTTC.